One T cell receptor (beta chain) is described in this entry. Its target is unknown. TCRdb reprocessed the reads with MiXCR, giving one entry per CDR3 protein. The sample holds 250,000 to 400,000 distinct CDR3 sequences, 25% seen once. These data originate in a study of T cell repertoires in cytomegalovirus infection. Study information: The public TCR beta signatures pointed to both CMV infection and matching HLA type.

The V gene lost 4 bases and the J gene lost 9 bases, with 17 bases spanning the gap. Germline CDR1 is SGHNT and CDR2 is YYREEE (reference sequence). This CDR3 has 14 residues. Study-level findings and limits: The ex vivo response showed dominance by HLA-C-restricted CMV-specific TCR beta clonotypes.

The clonotype was recovered from a human donor in good health (CMV status not recorded). Some clones in this sample may be carry-over from other donors' samples. This specimen consisted of cultured PBMCs, obtained from culture after CMV antigen stimulation. V usage is TRBV5-4 and J usage is TRBJ2-1, with D unresolved. This CDR3 reads CASSRVSPDSEQFF. CDR3 nucleotide sequence: TGTGCCAGCAGCCGGGTCTCCCCTGATTCTGAGCAGTTCTTC.